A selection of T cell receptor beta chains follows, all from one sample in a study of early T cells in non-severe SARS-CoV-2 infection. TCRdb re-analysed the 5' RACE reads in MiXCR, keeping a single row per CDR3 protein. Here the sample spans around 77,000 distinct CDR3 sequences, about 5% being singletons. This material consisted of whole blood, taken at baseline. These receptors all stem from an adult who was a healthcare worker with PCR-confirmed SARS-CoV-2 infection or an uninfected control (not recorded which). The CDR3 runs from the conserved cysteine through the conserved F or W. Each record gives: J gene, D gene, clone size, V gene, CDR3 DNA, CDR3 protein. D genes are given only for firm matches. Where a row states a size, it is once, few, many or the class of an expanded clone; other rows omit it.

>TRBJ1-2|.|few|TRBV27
TGTGCCAGCAGTGACAACCAGGGCTACACCTTC
CASSDNQGYTF
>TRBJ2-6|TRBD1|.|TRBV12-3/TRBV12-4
TGTGCCAGCAGTTCACCGCGGGACAGGGGATCTGGGGCCAACGTCCTGACTTTC
CASSSPRDRGSGANVLTF
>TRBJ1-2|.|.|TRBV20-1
TGCAGTGCTAGAGACAGGGAGAGGTGTGGCTACACCTTC
CSARDRERCGYTF
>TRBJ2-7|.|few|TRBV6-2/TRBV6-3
TGTGCCAGCAGTCGGGGACACTTCTACGAGCAGTACTTC
CASSRGHFYEQYF
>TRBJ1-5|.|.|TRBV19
TGTGCCAGTAGTATTTCCAGGGATGGCAATCAGCCCCAGCATTTT
CASSISRDGNQPQHF
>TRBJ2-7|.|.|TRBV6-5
TGTGCCAGCAGTTATGGGGGGCTCTACGAGCAGTACTTC
CASSYGGLYEQYF
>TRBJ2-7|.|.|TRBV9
TGTGCCAGTTCCCCGGGGGACTACGAGCAGTACTTC
CASSPGDYEQYF
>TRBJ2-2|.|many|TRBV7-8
TGTGCCAGCAGCTTTTCGAGCAACTTAAACACCGGGGAGCTGTTTTTT
CASSFSSNLNTGELFF
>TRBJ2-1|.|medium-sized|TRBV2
TGTGCCAGCAGGCCCAGGGTCAATGAGCAGTTCTTC
CASRPRVNEQFF
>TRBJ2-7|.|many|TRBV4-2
TGTGCCAGCAGCCTGGCTGGTGGACGCGGCTCCTACGAGCAGTACTTC
CASSLAGGRGSYEQYF
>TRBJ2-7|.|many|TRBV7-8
TGTGCCAGCAGCCCACGGGACCCCGGGACCCACGAGCAGTACTTC
CASSPRDPGTHEQYF
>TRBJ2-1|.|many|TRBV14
TGTGCCAGCAGCCATGGGGTAAGGGAGTTCTTC
CASSHGVREFF
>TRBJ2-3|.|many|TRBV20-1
TGCAGTGCTAGAGATTGGGGCCAAGGAAACACAGATACGCAGTATTTT
CSARDWGQGNTDTQYF
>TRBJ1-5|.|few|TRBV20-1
TGCAGTGCTAGAAGAGGAACCAGCAATCAGCCCCAGCATTTT
CSARRGTSNQPQHF
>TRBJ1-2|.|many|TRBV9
TGTGCCAGCAGCCCCCTCTCTGGCTACACCTTC
CASSPLSGYTF
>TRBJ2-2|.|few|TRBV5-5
TGTGCCAGCAGCTTGGCCCTGTTCCTGAACACCGGGGAGCTGTTTTTT
CASSLALFLNTGELFF
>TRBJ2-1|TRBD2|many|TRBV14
TGTGCCAGCAGCCACGGACTAGCGGCATTCGGGCAGTTCTTC
CASSHGLAAFGQFF
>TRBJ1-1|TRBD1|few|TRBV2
TGTGCCAGCACCCGGACAGGGAGAAACACTGAAGCTTTCTTT
CASTRTGRNTEAFF
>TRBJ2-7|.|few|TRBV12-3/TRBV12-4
TGTGCCAGCAGATTAGGGGGGCGAGGTGAGCAGTACTTC
CASRLGGRGEQYF
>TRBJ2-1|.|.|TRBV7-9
TGTGCCAGCAGCCAGGGACTTGGCCTCTCCTACAATGAGCAGTTCTTC
CASSQGLGLSYNEQFF
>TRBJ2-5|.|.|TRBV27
TGTGCCAGCAGTCCCGGAGGGACCATTGGCCAAGAGACCCAGTACTTC
CASSPGGTIGQETQYF
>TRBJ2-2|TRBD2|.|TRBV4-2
TGTGCCAGCAGCCAAGAAGGACTAGCGGGGGGCGGGGAGCTGTTTTTT
CASSQEGLAGGGELFF
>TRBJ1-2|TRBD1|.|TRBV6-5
TGTGCCAGCAGGACTTCAGGGGGCGGCTACACCTTC
CASRTSGGGYTF
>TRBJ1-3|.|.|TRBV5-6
TGTGCCAGCAGCTTGGGGGGGAACCCTGGAAACACCATATATTTT
CASSLGGNPGNTIYF
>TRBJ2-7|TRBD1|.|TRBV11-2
TGTGCCAGCAGCCCGACGACAGGGACCGACTACGAGCAGTACTTC
CASSPTTGTDYEQYF
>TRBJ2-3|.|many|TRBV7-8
TGTGCCAGCAGCCCGGACAGCTTCACAGATACGCAGTATTTT
CASSPDSFTDTQYF
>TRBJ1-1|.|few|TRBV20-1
TGCAGTGCTAGTGAAGAACCGACTGAAGCTTTCTTT
CSASEEPTEAFF